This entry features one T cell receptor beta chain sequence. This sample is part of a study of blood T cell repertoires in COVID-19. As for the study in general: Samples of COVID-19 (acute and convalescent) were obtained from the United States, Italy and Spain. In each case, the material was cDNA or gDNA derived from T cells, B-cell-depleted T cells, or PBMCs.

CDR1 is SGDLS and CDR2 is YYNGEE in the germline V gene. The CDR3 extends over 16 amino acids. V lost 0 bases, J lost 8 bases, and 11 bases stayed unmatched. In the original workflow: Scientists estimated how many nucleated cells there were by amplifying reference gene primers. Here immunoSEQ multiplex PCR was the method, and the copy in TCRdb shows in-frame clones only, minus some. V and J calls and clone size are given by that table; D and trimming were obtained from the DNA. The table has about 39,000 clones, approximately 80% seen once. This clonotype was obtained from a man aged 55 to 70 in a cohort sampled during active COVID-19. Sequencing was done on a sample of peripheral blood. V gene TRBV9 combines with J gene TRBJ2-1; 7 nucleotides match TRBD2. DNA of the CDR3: TGTGCCAGCAGCGTAGTGCTGGGAGGGCCTTTCGATGAGCAGTTCTTC. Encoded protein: CASSVVLGGPFDEQFF.